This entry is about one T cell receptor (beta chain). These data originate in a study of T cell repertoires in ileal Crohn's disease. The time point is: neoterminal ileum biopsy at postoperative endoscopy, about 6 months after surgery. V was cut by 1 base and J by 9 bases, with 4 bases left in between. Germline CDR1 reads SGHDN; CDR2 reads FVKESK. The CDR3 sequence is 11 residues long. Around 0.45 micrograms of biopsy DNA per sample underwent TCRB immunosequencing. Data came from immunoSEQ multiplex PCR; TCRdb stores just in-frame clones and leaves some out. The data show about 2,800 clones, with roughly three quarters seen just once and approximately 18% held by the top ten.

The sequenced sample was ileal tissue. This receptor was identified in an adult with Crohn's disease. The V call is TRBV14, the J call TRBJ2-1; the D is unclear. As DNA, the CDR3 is TGTGCCAGCAGCCAAGGGCTTGAGCAGTTCTTC. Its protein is CASSQGLEQFF.